This T cell receptor beta chain was sequenced in a study of shared clonotypes between healthy human individuals. Study findings and constraints: Exclusively blood specimens were collected; tissue repertoires likely differ. Investigators expected sequencing depth to affect clonotype sharing among donors. Around 5% of naive CD4 clonotypes were common to a handful of donors.

With regard to this clone: Its antigen is still unknown.

The method was immunoSEQ multiplex PCR; TCRdb's version includes in-frame clones alone and lacks a portion of them. The sample includes 2 million to 2.5 million clones, about 94% seen only once; the top ten take roughly 0.13%. Subsets obtained from CD4+ cells comprised CD45RA+ naive and CD45RA-negative memory cells. The sample was naive CD4+ T cells sorted from blood. Stated subset: CD45RA+ positively selected. This sequence was found in a man younger than 30 in good health.

For the CDR3, the DNA is TGTGCCAGCAAACGGTCGGGATTTAGCACCGGGGAGCTGTTTTTT. It is translated as CASKRSGFSTGELFF. The J gene is TRBJ2-2, the V gene TRBV2; possible D gene TRBD2, 5 bases. Between the trimmed V and J ends, which lost 7 bases and 4 bases, there was a span of 16 bases. Germline CDR1 reads SNHLY; CDR2 reads FYNNEI. This CDR3 has 15 amino acids.